The 21 T cell receptor beta chains listed next were all sequenced from one sample in a study of cytomegalovirus exposure and HLA in healthy donors. Assay used: immunoSEQ multiplex PCR; TCRdb lists only in-frame clones, some missing. The sample has approximately 59,000 clones; just over 90% are singletons. What was sequenced was PBMCs. These receptors originate from a woman aged 18-35 years in good health and CMV-seropositive.

The chain combines TRBV9 with TRBJ2-5; TRBD2 aligns across 10 bases. Germline lookup yields CDR1 SGDLS and CDR2 YYNGEE. The CDR3 consists of 15 residues. Trimming removed 2 bases from V and 2 bases from J; junction bases left unmatched: 3. The CDR3 DNA reads TGTGCCAGCAGCGTTCTTAGCGGGGGGCAAGAGACCCAGTACTTC. Amino acids: CASSVLSGGQETQYF.

The chain employs TRBV29-1 and TRBJ2-7, with D perhaps TRBD1 (6 bases). Trimming stripped 2 bases from V and 4 bases from J, with 12 bases between. This CDR3 is 13 amino acids long. CDR1 SQVTM and CDR2 ANQGSEA come from the germline V gene. The CDR3 protein is CSVELTGGYEQYF. The CDR3 nucleotides are TGCAGCGTTGAATTGACAGGAGGATACGAGCAGTACTTC.

About this clone: Because the CDR3's place on the DNA is in doubt, the DNA is left out and the CDR3 is given as listed by TCRdb. CDR3 loop: CASSQDRAWAGGNF. The V gene is TRBV4-1, the J gene TRBJ2-7; TRBD2 reflects the table's D call only, with no check against the DNA. Germline CDR1 is MGHRA and CDR2 is YSYEKL. The CDR3 is 14 residues long, counting both termini.

V and J are TRBV4-3 and TRBJ2-1; TRBD2 aligns across 8 bases. V was clipped by 0 bases and J by 2 bases; unmatched bases: 3. The CDR3 is 16 residues long. The V gene's germline CDR1 is LGHNA and CDR2 YSLEER. The CDR3 region has the DNA TGCGCCAGCAGCCAAGATCCCGGGGGGGCCTACAATGAGCAGTTCTTC. Its protein is CASSQDPGGAYNEQFF.

The gene calls are TRBV7-2 and TRBJ1-5; D is unresolved. The CDR3 sequence is 14 residues long. The V gene lost 0 bases and the J gene lost 6 bases, with 9 bases spanning the gap. Germline CDR1 SGHTA, CDR2 FQGNSA. The DNA of the CDR3 is TGTGCCAGCAGCTTAGCCTTCGGGAGTCAGCCCCAGCATTTT. Translated: CASSLAFGSQPQHF.

The CDR3 loop is CATGGPTFYTGELFF. As DNA, the CDR3 is TGTGCCACGGGGGGACCCACCTTCTACACCGGGGAGCTGTTTTTT. V usage is TRBV11-2 and J usage is TRBJ2-2; 7 nucleotides agree with TRBD2. J was trimmed by 3 bases and V by 10 bases; bases with no gene match: 11. Germline V lookup: CDR1 SGHAT, CDR2 FQNNGV. This CDR3 is built from 15 residues.

This clone came up once. The chain recombines TRBV11-2 with TRBJ1-2; D remains ambiguous. The CDR3 is 15 amino acids. Between the trimmed V and J ends, which lost 6 bases and 0 bases, there was a span of 14 bases. Germline CDR1 reads SGHAT; CDR2 reads FQNNGV. CDR3 amino acids: CASRRATLPNYGYTF. The CDR3 DNA is TGTGCCAGCAGGCGGGCGACCCTCCCTAACTATGGCTACACCTTC.

This rearrangement joins TRBV7-9 to TRBJ1-4; D remains ambiguous. Per the germline V gene, CDR1 is SEHNR and CDR2 is FQNEAQ (reference sequence). Trimming took off 5 bases at V and 5 bases at J, with 15 bases between the two ends. The CDR3 length is 15 residues. The chain's CDR3 is CASSPPEGPNEKLFF. The CDR3 region has the DNA TGTGCCAGCAGCCCACCGGAGGGCCCGAATGAAAAACTGTTTTTT.

There are a few counts of this clone. This rearrangement joins TRBV7-7 to TRBJ2-7; TRBD2 aligns across 9 bases. CDR3 length: 15 amino acids. Germline V gene data show CDR1 as SSHAT and CDR2 as FNYEAQ (reference sequence). V was clipped by 2 bases and J by 3 bases; unmatched bases: 5. The CDR3: CASSLLAGTGYEQYF. The CDR3 DNA reads TGTGCCAGCAGCTTACTAGCGGGGACCGGCTACGAGCAGTACTTC.

The DNA of the CDR3 is TGTGCCAGCAGCCACGGGAGGCCACAGCACTCCTACGAGCAGTACTTC. Translation gives CASSHGRPQHSYEQYF. V gene TRBV14 combines with J gene TRBJ2-7; 7 nucleotides match TRBD2. The CDR3 totals 16 residues. CDR1 and CDR2 (germline): SGHDN, FVKESK. The trim removed 3 bases at V and 0 bases at J, leaving 8 bases unmatched.

This clone was detected once. The V call is TRBV11-2, the J call TRBJ2-3, with D possibly being TRBD2 (6 bases). The length of the CDR3 is 15 residues. Trimming took 5 bases from V and 1 from J, leaving 13 bases between them. Germline-derived CDR1 and CDR2 are SGHAT and FQNNGV. CDR3: CASSPWRAGTDTQYF. The CDR3 nucleotides read TGTGCCAGCAGCCCCTGGAGGGCCGGCACAGATACGCAGTATTTT.

CDR3 loop: CASSPGQGARAYGYTF. In DNA, the CDR3 is TGTGCCAGCAGCCCAGGACAGGGGGCGCGGGCCTATGGCTACACCTTC. The rearrangement joins TRBV7-9 to TRBJ1-2; the match to TRBD1 covers 11 bases. The trim removed 5 bases at V and 4 bases at J, leaving 9 bases unmatched. Germline lookup yields CDR1 SEHNR and CDR2 FQNEAQ (reference sequence). This CDR3 region has 16 residues.

The genes are TRBV18 and TRBJ2-2, with a weak D call TRBD1 (5 bases). The ends were cut back, 3 bases at V and 5 bases at J, with 16 bases in the middle. There are 16 residues in the CDR3. CDR1 and CDR2 from the germline V gene are KGHSH and LQKENI. The CDR3 coding sequence is TGTGCCAGCTCACCGCTTTCGAAAGGGGCGACCGGGGAGCTGTTTTTT. Protein product: CASSPLSKGATGELFF. Full variable domain (missing parts from reference TRBV18 and TRBJ2-2): NAGVMQNPRHLVRRRGQEARLRCSPMKGHSHVYWYRQLPEEGLKFMVYLQKENIIDESGMPKERFSAEFPKEGPSILRIQQVVRGDSAAYFCASSPLSKGATGELFFGEGSRLTVL.

The V gene is TRBV4-3, the J gene TRBJ2-5; TRBD2 might be the D (6 bases). V lost 0 bases to trimming and J lost 4 bases, with 18 bases between them. CDR3 length equals 17 residues. Germline CDR1 reads LGHNA; CDR2 reads YSLEER. The CDR3 DNA follows: TGCGCCAGCAGCCAAGACCTCCTAGCGTCCTCGGGAGAGACCCAGTACTTC. Protein sequence: CASSQDLLASSGETQYF.

V is TRBV6-5 and J is TRBJ2-2, with 11 bases lining up with TRBD1. Trimming removed 4 bases from V and 6 bases from J; junction bases left unmatched: 4. This CDR3 comprises 15 residues. Germline V lookup: CDR1 MNHEY, CDR2 SVGAGI. The CDR3 DNA reads as TGTGCCAGCAGTTCCCAGGACAGGGGGCCCGGGGAGCTGTTTTTT. This codes for CASSSQDRGPGELFF.

CDR3 protein: CASPRRGSDTGELFF. The DNA for the CDR3 is TGTGCCAGCCCGAGGCGGGGATCGGACACCGGGGAGCTGTTTTTT. The gene calls are TRBV18 and TRBJ2-2, with D perhaps matching TRBD2 (6 bases). V gave up 8 bases and J gave up 3 bases, with 16 bases separating them. Germline CDR1 reads KGHSH; CDR2 reads LQKENI. The CDR3 consists of 15 residues.

The chain uses TRBV7-8 and TRBJ2-7; 7 bases map to TRBD1. After removal of 5 bases from V and 0 bases from J, the junction contained 4 bases not matched to a gene. Per germline, CDR1 SGHVS and CDR2 FQNEAQ. CDR3 length: 14 amino acids. DNA for the CDR3: TGTGCCAGCAGCCGCCGGGACAGCTCCTACGAGCAGTACTTC. Protein: CASSRRDSSYEQYF. Full variable domain (rest looked up from reference TRBV7-8 and TRBJ2-7): GAGVSQSPRYKVAKRGQDVALRCDPISGHVSLFWYQQALGQGPEFLTYFQNEAQLDKSGLPSDRFFAERPEGSVSTLKIQRTQQEDSAVYLCASSRRDSSYEQYFGPGTRLTVT.

This clone showed up just a few times. This chain links TRBV28 with TRBJ1-6; tentative D call: TRBD1 (5 bases). Germline V CDR1 and CDR2: MDHEN, SYDVKM. Trimming removed 2 bases from V and 0 bases from J, with 17 bases in between. The CDR3 is 19 amino acids. CDR3 sequence: CASSLEELDDSSYNSPLHF. Written as DNA, the CDR3 is TGTGCCAGCAGTTTAGAGGAATTGGACGACAGCTCCTATAATTCACCCCTCCACTTT. Full variable domain (rest looked up from reference TRBV28 and TRBJ1-6): DVKVTQSSRYLVKRTGEKVFLECVQDMDHENMFWYRQDPGLGLRLIYFSYDVKMKEKGDIPEGYSVSREKKERFSLILESASTNQTSMYLCASSLEELDDSSYNSPLHFGNGTRLTVT.

This chain joins TRBV5-4 and TRBJ2-1; 12 positions agree with TRBD2. The V gene end was trimmed by 4 bases and the J gene end by 1 base; junction bases not matched to a gene: 6. This CDR3 contains 17 residues. In germline, CDR1 is SGHNT, CDR2 YYREEE (reference sequence). The CDR3 here is CASSILAGGRSYNEQFF. CDR3 bases: TGTGCCAGCAGCATACTAGCGGGGGGACGGTCCTACAATGAGCAGTTCTTC.

This clone appeared a single time. The rearrangement uses TRBV9 and TRBJ1-1; no firm D call. Germline CDR1 reads SGDLS; CDR2 reads YYNGEE. V lost 4 bases and J lost 6, with 13 bases in between. CDR3 length: 13 residues. CDR3 sequence reads: CASSSAGESEAFF. Written as DNA, the CDR3 is TGTGCCAGCAGCTCTGCCGGGGAATCTGAAGCTTTCTTT.

V is TRBV5-4 and J is TRBJ2-7, with 9 bases aligning to TRBD1. The CDR3 is made up of 15 amino acids. With 0 bases clipped from V and 3 bases from J, the junction kept 4 bases outside the gene matches. Germline CDR1 reads SGHNT; CDR2 reads YYREEE (reference sequence). CDR3: CASSLAGTGNYEQYF. CDR3 DNA: TGTGCCAGCAGCTTGGCGGGGACAGGGAACTACGAGCAGTACTTC.